The T cell receptor (beta chain) described here comes from a study of T cell responses to AZD1222 COVID-19 vaccine. Clones were read by immunoSEQ multiplex PCR, and TCRdb kept only the in-frame ones, dropping some. The sample shows 120,000 to 150,000 clones, around nine tenths of them seen only once. Per the germline V gene, CDR1 is SGHTA and CDR2 is FQGNSA. This CDR3 is built from 13 residues. V was shortened by 8 bases and J by 4 bases, with 15 bases between the two germline ends. The TCR originated in an adult in good health. Material: peripheral blood, obtained on day 0 of MenACWY control vaccination. The chain has TRBV7-2 and TRBJ2-7, with D maybe TRBD2 (5 bases). This CDR3 is CASGGGAPYEQYF. The CDR3 coding sequence is TGTGCCAGCGGCGGAGGAGCACCATACGAGCAGTACTTC.